Included here is one T cell receptor beta chain sequence, with context. The germline gives CDR1 SQVTM, CDR2 ANQGSEA. CDR3 length equals 15 residues. The V gene lost 0 bases and the J gene lost 0 bases, with 9 bases spanning the gap. The data are from a study of blood T cell repertoires in COVID-19. On the study more broadly: The United States, Italy and Spain were the sources of the acute and convalescent COVID-19 samples. The analysed material was cDNA or gDNA that came from T cells, B-cell-depleted T cells, or PBMCs.

Source study methods: Nucleated cell counts were estimated from reference gene primer amplification. Libraries were prepared by immunoSEQ multiplex PCR; TCRdb keeps only in-frame clonotypes and omits some of them. For V, J and clone size, that table is used; D and trimming come from the DNA. The sample comprises 30,000 to 40,000 clones, about three quarters of which are singletons, and roughly a tenth rests with the top ten. The specimen was peripheral blood. This clonotype originated in a man in his 70s with COVID-19, enrolled during active disease. The chain combines TRBV29-1 with TRBJ2-4; D is unclear. CDR3: CSVEEAHLAKNIQYF. CDR3 bases: TGCAGCGTTGAAGAGGCTCACCTAGCCAAAAACATTCAGTACTTC.